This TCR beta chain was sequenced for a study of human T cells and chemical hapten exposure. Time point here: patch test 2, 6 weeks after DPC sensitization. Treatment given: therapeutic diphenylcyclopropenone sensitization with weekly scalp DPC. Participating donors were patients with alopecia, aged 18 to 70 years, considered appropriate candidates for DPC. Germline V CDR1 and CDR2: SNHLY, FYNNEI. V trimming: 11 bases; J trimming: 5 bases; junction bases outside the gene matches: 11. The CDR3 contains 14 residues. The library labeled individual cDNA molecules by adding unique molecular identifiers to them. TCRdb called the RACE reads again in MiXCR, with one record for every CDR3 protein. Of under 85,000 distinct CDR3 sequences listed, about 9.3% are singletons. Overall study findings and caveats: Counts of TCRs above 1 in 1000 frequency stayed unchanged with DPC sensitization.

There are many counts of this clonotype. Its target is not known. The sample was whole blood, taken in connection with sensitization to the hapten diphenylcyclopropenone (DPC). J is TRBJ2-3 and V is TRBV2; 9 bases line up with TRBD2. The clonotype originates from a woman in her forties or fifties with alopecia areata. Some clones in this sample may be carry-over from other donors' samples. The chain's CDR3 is CALGVAGVVDTQYF. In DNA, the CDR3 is TGTGCCCTGGGAGTAGCGGGAGTTGTAGATACGCAGTATTTT.